This TCR beta chain is drawn from a study of human T cells and chemical hapten exposure. The CDR3 extends over 13 amino acids. Germline V CDR1 and CDR2: MGHRA, YSYEKL. The ends were cut back, 4 bases at V and 5 bases at J, with 8 bases in the middle. This clonotype showed up many times. TCRdb re-called the RACE reads through MiXCR, storing one row per CDR3 protein. Found here are about 160,000 distinct CDR3 sequences, around a quarter of them singletons; the top ten hold 2% to 2.5%. Regarding time point: patch test 3, about 24 weeks after DPC sensitization. Treatment meaning: therapeutic diphenylcyclopropenone sensitization with weekly scalp DPC.

The origin of this receptor is a young woman with alopecia areata. Some clones in this sample may be carry-over from other donors' samples. The J gene is TRBJ2-2, the V gene TRBV4-1; D gene unclear. The sample in question was whole blood, obtained in connection with sensitization to the hapten diphenylcyclopropenone (DPC). CDR3 nucleotide sequence: TGCGCCAGCAGCCTGTATTTAACCGGGGAGCTGTTTTTT. Its translation: CASSLYLTGELFF.